The 7 T cell receptor beta chains in this list originate from one sample, sequenced in a study of T-cell reconstitution after alpha-beta-depleted transplantation in children. Construction of the TCRbeta library involved unique molecular identifiers. From the PCR reads, TCRdb called clonotypes with MiXCR, one entry per CDR3 protein. The repertoire holds about 580,000 distinct CDR3 sequences, with more than 20% as singletons. The input for sequencing was PBMCs, mostly from graft donor cells, taken 360 days after TCRalphabeta/CD19-depleted stem cell transplant. The receptors come from a boy younger than two who had a stem cell transplant for acute myeloid leukemia, so the T cells may come from the graft donor.

This sequence joins TRBV12-3 or TRBV12-4 and TRBJ1-1; unclear D gene. V lost 0 bases and J lost 2, with 16 bases in between. The CDR3 covers 17 residues. The CDR3 spells CASSLAPGSERNTEAFF. The CDR3 DNA follows: TGTGCCAGCAGTTTAGCCCCGGGGAGCGAGCGAAACACTGAAGCTTTCTTT.

The chain is built from TRBV7-3 and TRBJ2-3, with 8 bases aligning to TRBD2. The CDR3 is 16 residues long. In germline, CDR1 is SGHTA, CDR2 FQGTGA. V lost 6 bases and J lost 0; bases outside the gene matches: 8. In DNA, the CDR3 is TGTGCCAGCAGATATAGCGGGGCAGATAGCACAGATACGCAGTATTTT. Its translation is CASRYSGADSTDTQYF.

CDR3 in DNA: TGCAGTGCTAGAGATTGGTTTTCCAATCAGCCCCAGCATTTT. Protein sequence: CSARDWFSNQPQHF. The chain employs TRBV20-1 and TRBJ1-5, with D unresolved. Germline V CDR1 and CDR2: DFQATT, SNEGSKA (reference sequence). The CDR3 totals 14 residues. V was shortened by 0 bases and J by 3 bases, with 9 bases between the two germline ends.

The J gene is TRBJ1-2, the V gene TRBV12-3 or TRBV12-4; D remains unclear. The CDR3 has 14 amino acids. Trimming removed 7 bases from V and 3 bases from J, with 15 bases in between. CDR3 sequence: CASNPYGRDYGYTF. DNA for the CDR3: TGTGCCAGCAATCCTTACGGCCGGGACTATGGCTACACCTTC.

The table lists this clonotype with many counts. The gene calls are TRBV20-1 and TRBJ1-2; 10 bases fit TRBD1. The germline CDR1 and CDR2 sequences are DFQATT and SNEGSKA (reference sequence). V dropped 4 bases and J dropped 2; count of bases not matched to a gene: 10. The CDR3 consists of 16 residues. The DNA of the CDR3 is TGCAGTGCTACCCGGGACAGGGGATATAGGAACTATGGCTACACCTTC. Protein sequence: CSATRDRGYRNYGYTF.

This clonotype has just a few counts. CDR3 coding DNA: TGTGCCACCAGCAGACGTAGCGGGGGGGCATCAGAGACCCAGTACTTC. It translates to CATSRRSGGASETQYF. The chain combines TRBV15 with TRBJ2-5, with 11 bases aligning to TRBD2. The CDR3 has 16 residues. J was trimmed by 4 bases and V by 2 bases; bases with no gene match: 6. The germline gives CDR1 LNHNV, CDR2 YYDKDF (reference sequence).

This clonotype was seen repeatedly, ten times or more. The V call is TRBV6-5, the J call TRBJ2-5; D possibly corresponds to TRBD1 (6 bases). The ends were cut back, 1 base at V and 1 base at J, with 7 bases in the middle. CDR3 length: 14 amino acids. Germline lookup yields CDR1 MNHEY and CDR2 SVGAGI. Here the CDR3 DNA reads TGTGCCAGCAGTTACTTGGACAGCCAAGAGACCCAGTACTTC. Translating gives CASSYLDSQETQYF.